The 19 T cell receptor beta chains given below trace back to one sample, sequenced in a study of blood T cell repertoires in COVID-19 (dated by TCRdb to about 2020). Libraries came from the immunoSEQ multiplex PCR assay. The source is immuneACCESS, and TCRdb retained only in-frame sequences with V and J called. Part of the clones is not carried over; for the studies checked, unresolved V genes explain less than half of this, and the remainder is unexplained. Counted in this sample were about 200,000 clones; about 88% of them appeared once. Around 4.8% of the sample is held by the ten biggest clonotypes. Sequencing was performed on peripheral blood. The source of these receptors is a woman in her thirties or forties with acute or convalescent COVID-19.

The V gene is TRBV11-2, the J gene TRBJ2-6; 9 bases match TRBD1. The J segment lost 1 base and the V segment lost 3 bases, leaving 4 bases of the junction unmatched. Germline CDR1 is SGHAT and CDR2 is FQNNGV. This CDR3 is 17 amino acids long. The DNA of the CDR3 is TGTGCCAGCAGCTTCGGGACAGGGACTTCTGGGGCCAACGTCCTGACTTTC. Its translation: CASSFGTGTSGANVLTF. The full variable domain, with the rest looked up from reference TRBV11-2 and TRBJ2-6, is EAGVAQSPRYKIIEKRQSVAFWCNPISGHATLYWYQQILGQGPKLLIQFQNNGVVDDSQLPKDRFSAERLKGVDSTLKIQPAKLEDSAVYLCASSFGTGTSGANVLTFGAGSRLTVL.

The rearrangement uses TRBV10-2 and TRBJ2-7; D may be TRBD1 (6 bases). The CDR3 has 13 amino acids. Per the germline V gene, CDR1 is WSHSY and CDR2 is SAAADI. V lost 6 bases to trimming and J lost 6 bases, with 15 bases between them. The CDR3 protein is CASSLQGRSEQYV. CDR3 DNA sequence: TGCGCCAGCAGCCTACAGGGAAGGAGCGAGCAGTACGTC.

This clone has more than one count but fewer than ten. This rearrangement joins TRBV5-1 to TRBJ1-1; 7 nucleotides line up with TRBD1. With 0 bases clipped from V and 7 bases from J, the junction kept 15 bases outside the gene matches. The CDR3 consists of 17 residues. Germline values: CDR1 SGHRS, CDR2 YFSETQ. CDR3 bases: TGCGCCAGCAGCTTGGAAGCTTGGGACAGCACTGCATTTGAAGCTTTCTTT. It specifies CASSLEAWDSTAFEAFF.

This clone was observed once. This same CDR3 is encoded by further DNA sequences in the sample. The gene calls are TRBV6-5 and TRBJ1-5; 11 bases are a match to TRBD1. In germline, CDR1 is MNHEY, CDR2 SVGAGI. CDR3 length: 14 residues. Trimming removed 7 bases from V and 7 bases from J; junction bases left unmatched: 6. DNA for the CDR3: TGTGCCAGCACCCGGACAGGGGGCCGGCAGCCCCAGCATTTT. This sequence encodes CASTRTGGRQPQHF.

The rearrangement joins TRBV7-9 to TRBJ1-1, with 10 bases that match TRBD1. Trimming at V came to 6 bases and at J to 5 bases, leaving 9 bases not matched to a gene. The germline V gene encodes CDR1 SEHNR and CDR2 FQNEAQ (reference sequence). The CDR3 has 15 amino acids. The CDR3 spells CASRSDRGPETEAFF. As DNA, the CDR3 is TGTGCCAGCAGGTCCGACAGGGGGCCGGAGACTGAAGCTTTCTTT.

The chain recombines TRBV2 with TRBJ2-1; 8 bases line up with TRBD2. With 1 base clipped from V and 4 bases from J, the junction kept 6 bases outside the gene matches. CDR1 and CDR2 (germline): SNHLY, FYNNEI. This CDR3 region has 16 residues. The CDR3 DNA reads as TGTGCCAGCAGTGAAGTCCCGGGGGGGGGATACAATGAGCAGTTCTTC. As protein: CASSEVPGGGYNEQFF.

The V gene is TRBV4-1, the J gene TRBJ2-2; 10 bases line up with TRBD2. This CDR3 is built from 19 residues. V lost 3 bases, J lost 7 bases, and 17 bases stayed unmatched. Per the germline V gene, CDR1 is MGHRA and CDR2 is YSYEKL. CDR3 sequence: CASSQDLNSGGRPYGELFF. The DNA for the CDR3 is TGCGCCAGCAGCCAGGACCTTAATAGCGGGGGGAGGCCCTACGGGGAGCTGTTTTTT.

The genes are TRBV11-2 and TRBJ1-4, with a tentative D call TRBD1 (6 bases). CDR1 and CDR2 (germline): SGHAT, FQNNGV. The CDR3 consists of 14 residues. The V and J ends lost 6 bases and 6 bases respectively, with 14 bases between them. The CDR3 loop is CASSLTQGYEKLFF. The CDR3 coding sequence is TGTGCCAGCAGTTTAACCCAGGGGTATGAAAAACTGTTTTTT.

This clone was picked up a small number of times. V usage is TRBV11-2 and J usage is TRBJ1-1; tentative D call: TRBD1 (5 bases). Trimming stripped 4 bases from V and 3 bases from J, with 12 bases between. The CDR3 has 14 amino acids. Germline CDR1 is SGHAT and CDR2 is FQNNGV. The CDR3 DNA follows: TGTGCCAGCAGCTCTCAACGGGGGGACACTGAAGCTTTCTTT. The encoded protein is CASSSQRGDTEAFF.

CDR3 bases: TGTGCCAGCAGCTTATCTCAGGGGAACACCTACGAGCAGTACGTC. The encoded protein is CASSLSQGNTYEQYV. The rearrangement uses TRBV7-2 and TRBJ2-7, with a tentative D call TRBD1 (6 bases). V lost 2 bases and J lost 2, with 13 bases in between. Looked up from germline, CDR1 is SGHTA and CDR2 is FQGNSA. The CDR3 has 15 residues.

The chain employs TRBV9 and TRBJ2-7; tentative D call: TRBD1 (6 bases). V was cut by 0 bases and J by 3 bases, with 16 bases left in between. This CDR3 is built from 16 residues. Germline CDR1 is SGDLS and CDR2 is YYNGEE. CDR3 region: CASSVEGKDRYYEQYV. In nucleotides, the CDR3 is TGTGCCAGCAGCGTAGAGGGAAAGGACAGATACTACGAGCAGTACGTC.

This chain uses TRBV30 with TRBJ1-2; 7 bases align to TRBD1. The CDR3 consists of 15 residues. Germline V gene sequence: CDR1 GTSNPN, CDR2 SVGIG (reference sequence). Unmatched junction bases numbered 11, after V lost 3 bases and J lost 4 bases. CDR3 protein: CAWRPTQQGFYGYTF. For the CDR3, the DNA is TGTGCCTGGAGACCAACTCAACAGGGGTTCTATGGCTACACCTTC.

The table lists this clone with a few counts. This chain connects TRBV19 to TRBJ1-3; D gene uncertain. Trimming left V 1 base short and J 0 bases short, with 10 bases between. The CDR3 length is 16 residues. The germline gives CDR1 LNHDA, CDR2 SQIVND (reference sequence). This CDR3 reads CASSIGPGTSGNTIYF. CDR3 DNA: TGTGCCAGTAGTATAGGGCCAGGCACCTCTGGAAACACCATATATTTT.

This sequence joins TRBV29-1 and TRBJ1-1; a possible D gene is TRBD1 (6 bases). Trimming stripped 3 bases from V and 5 bases from J, with 13 bases between. Germline assignment: CDR1 SQVTM and CDR2 ANQGSEA. The CDR3 has 13 amino acids. The CDR3 loop reads CSVEQGSRTEAFF. The CDR3 DNA reads as TGCAGCGTTGAGCAGGGGTCAAGGACTGAAGCTTTCTTT.

This clone was found once. Other DNA sequences from this sample encode an identical CDR3 as well. V gene TRBV5-1 combines with J gene TRBJ1-1; tentative D call: TRBD1 (5 bases). Germline V gene data show CDR1 as SGHRS and CDR2 as YFSETQ. The CDR3 has 14 residues. V gave up 1 base and J gave up 1 base, with 8 bases separating them. In DNA form, the CDR3 reads TGCGCCAGCAGCTTGCAGGGAGGGAACACTGAAGCTTTCTTT. This translates into CASSLQGGNTEAFF.

The CDR3 region is CASSPGLAGWETQYF. CDR3 DNA: TGTGCCAGCAGCCCGGGACTAGCGGGGTGGGAGACCCAGTACTTC. The chain recombines TRBV9 with TRBJ2-5; 13 bases fit TRBD2. CDR3 length: 15 residues. V shed 4 bases and J 5 bases; nucleotides not matched to a gene: 5. Per germline, CDR1 SGDLS and CDR2 YYNGEE.

A single count supports this clone. This chain uses TRBV6-5 with TRBJ2-3; no firm D call. Germline loops: CDR1 MNHEY, CDR2 SVGAGI. The CDR3 is 16 amino acids. Trimming removed 3 bases at V and 0 bases at J, with 13 bases between. The CDR3 DNA follows: TGTGCCAGCAGTTATCGGCGACTCGATAGCACAGATACGCAGTATTTT. Its protein is CASSYRRLDSTDTQYF.

V is TRBV2 and J is TRBJ2-2, with 8 bases identical to TRBD2. With 1 base clipped from V and 1 base from J, the junction kept 2 bases outside the gene matches. From germline, CDR1 is SNHLY and CDR2 FYNNEI. The CDR3 consists of 16 residues. CDR3 coding DNA: TGTGCCAGCAGTGAAGGGCTAGCGGGGAACACCGGGGAGCTGTTTTTT. Residues: CASSEGLAGNTGELFF. Together with reference TRBV2 and TRBJ2-2, the CDR3 gives the full variable domain: EPEVTQTPSHQVTQMGQEVILRCVPISNHLYFYWYRQILGQKVEFLVSFYNNEISEKSEIFDDQFSVERPDGSNFTLKIRSTKLEDSAMYFCASSEGLAGNTGELFFGEGSRLTVL.

The V call is TRBV10-1, the J call TRBJ2-3, with a weak D call TRBD1 (5 bases). The V gene's germline CDR1 is WNHNN and CDR2 SYGVQD (reference sequence). The CDR3 sequence is 16 residues long. V dropped 3 bases and J dropped 2 bases, with 15 bases sitting between them. CDR3 amino acids: CASSDRETDITDTQYF. In DNA form, the CDR3 reads TGCGCCAGCAGTGACAGGGAAACCGATATCACAGATACGCAGTATTTT.